One and the same sample provided the 14 T cell receptor beta chains below, sequenced in a study of beta chain features in type 1 diabetes. For these TCRs, the target antigens are not known. Overall study findings and caveats: Significant though moderate, a shortening of TCRB CDR3s appeared in all four CD4+ subsets of Type 1 diabetes patients.

Of the isolated RNA, all was reverse transcribed, and so the sequenced material was expressed TCRB transcripts. Sequencing used immunoSEQ multiplex PCR; TCRdb keeps in-frame clones, though not all of them. The sample lists roughly 280,000 clones; less than 30% were seen once. Sequenced: naive CD4+ T cells from blood. These receptors came from a woman between 25 and 40 years old with type 1 diabetes.

There are a few counts of this clone. V and J are TRBV18 and TRBJ1-1; TRBD1 is a possible D gene (6 bases). Trimming shortened V by 2 bases and J by 7 bases, and 8 bases separated the two germline ends. The length of the CDR3 is 12 residues. Germline V CDR1 and CDR2: KGHSH, LQKENI. The CDR3 loop is CASSPGQLEAFF. DNA of the CDR3: TGTGCCAGCTCACCAGGACAGCTTGAAGCTTTCTTT. The whole variable domain, filled in from reference TRBV18 and TRBJ1-1, reads NAGVMQNPRHLVRRRGQEARLRCSPMKGHSHVYWYRQLPEEGLKFMVYLQKENIIDESGMPKERFSAEFPKEGPSILRIQQVVRGDSAAYFCASSPGQLEAFFGQGTRLTVV.

This chain links TRBV30 with TRBJ2-2, with 8 nucleotides matching TRBD1. This CDR3 comprises 12 residues. The ends lost 5 bases at V and 9 bases at J; junction bases unmatched: 5. Germline CDR1 is GTSNPN and CDR2 is SVGIG (reference sequence). The CDR3 region has the DNA TGTGCCTGGTCCAGGGGGCCTAGGGAGCTGTTTTTT. It yields the protein CAWSRGPRELFF.

This clone has a handful of counts. V is TRBV7-8 and J is TRBJ1-3; no definite D call. Trimming stripped 6 bases from V and 0 bases from J, with 15 bases between. This CDR3 is 16 amino acids long. From germline, CDR1 is SGHVS and CDR2 FQNEAQ. DNA for the CDR3: TGTGCCAGCAGTTTTATTGGGCAGATCTCTGGAAACACCATATATTTT. Protein sequence: CASSFIGQISGNTIYF.

This clone occurred a few times. The gene calls are TRBV27 and TRBJ2-5; TRBD2 matches at 10 bases. Losses at the gene ends were 0 bases for V and 5 bases for J; bases not matched to a gene: 6. Germline V gene data show CDR1 as MNHEY and CDR2 as SMNVEV (reference sequence). This CDR3 has 16 amino acids. The CDR3 protein is CASSLSRLAGAETQYF. In DNA form, the CDR3 reads TGTGCCAGCAGTTTATCTCGGCTAGCGGGAGCGGAGACCCAGTACTTC.

The chain combines TRBV28 with TRBJ2-7, with TRBD1 matching over 8 bases. The CDR3 spans 12 residues. V lost 6 bases and J lost 4; bases outside the gene matches: 2. The germline CDR1 and CDR2 sequences are MDHEN and SYDVKM. The CDR3 sequence is CASRDREYEQYF. DNA for the CDR3: TGTGCCAGCAGGGACAGGGAGTACGAGCAGTACTTC.

The V and J genes are TRBV2 and TRBJ1-5, with TRBD1 identical over 7 bases. V dropped 6 bases and J dropped 2; count of bases not matched to a gene: 7. Germline CDR1 SNHLY, CDR2 FYNNEI. The CDR3 contains 15 residues. CDR3 DNA sequence: TGTGCCAGCAGCGGACAGGCGGCGGGCAATCAGCCCCAGCATTTT. It codes for CASSGQAAGNQPQHF. The complete variable domain, with remaining parts taken from reference TRBV2 and TRBJ1-5, reads EPEVTQTPSHQVTQMGQEVILRCVPISNHLYFYWYRQILGQKVEFLVSFYNNEISEKSEIFDDQFSVERPDGSNFTLKIRSTKLEDSAMYFCASSGQAAGNQPQHFGDGTRLSIL.

This clone was counted between two and nine times. The chain joins TRBV9 to TRBJ2-3; TRBD1 aligns across 7 bases. CDR1 and CDR2 from the germline V gene are SGDLS and YYNGEE. Unmatched junction bases numbered 7, after V lost 3 bases and J lost 3 bases. The CDR3 runs 15 residues. The CDR3 here is CASSARGQSTDTQYF. The CDR3 DNA is TGTGCCAGCAGCGCCAGGGGACAGTCTACAGATACGCAGTATTTT.

The chain recombines TRBV7-2 with TRBJ2-5; D may be TRBD2 (6 bases). The CDR3 runs to 14 residues. Trimming took off 3 bases at V and 5 bases at J, with 13 bases between the two ends. Germline V gene data show CDR1 as SGHTA and CDR2 as FQGNSA. The CDR3 DNA reads TGTGCCAGCAGCTTGCTGGCGGGAAAGGAGACCCAGTACTTC. This translates into CASSLLAGKETQYF.

Concerning this clone itself: This sample also contains other DNA sequences that code for the same CDR3. The chain is built from TRBV5-1 and TRBJ2-3, with TRBD2 as a possible D gene (6 bases). The CDR3 extends over 13 amino acids. CDR1 and CDR2 (germline): SGHRS, YFSETQ. V was pared by 1 base and J by 6 bases, with 9 bases between. The CDR3 DNA reads as TGCGCCAGCAGCTTGACGGGAGCCGATACGCAGTATTTT. Amino acids: CASSLTGADTQYF.

This clone turned up a few times. The rearrangement uses TRBV5-4 and TRBJ1-1; D remains ambiguous. Trimming shortened V by 6 bases and J by 0 bases, and 9 bases separated the two germline ends. Germline V CDR1 and CDR2: SGHNT, YYREEE (reference sequence). The CDR3 loop spans 13 amino acids. CDR3 loop: CASTFTMNTEAFF. CDR3 in DNA: TGTGCCAGCACCTTTACTATGAACACTGAAGCTTTCTTT.

This chain connects TRBV2 to TRBJ2-5; a weak D match, TRBD2 (5 bases). There are 12 residues in the CDR3. CDR1 and CDR2 (germline): SNHLY, FYNNEI. V lost 7 bases and J lost 3, with 9 bases in between. The CDR3 nucleotides are TGTGCCAGCACGGGATTTAAAGAGACCCAGTACTTC. It yields the protein CASTGFKETQYF.

The chain joins TRBV29-1 to TRBJ1-1; D call uncertain. The CDR3 spans 13 residues. Trimming stripped 4 bases from V and 0 bases from J, with 9 bases between. CDR1 is SQVTM and CDR2 is ANQGSEA in the germline V gene. The CDR3 DNA follows: TGCAGCGTTGGAACAGATATGAACACTGAAGCTTTCTTT. It encodes CSVGTDMNTEAFF.

The sample holds a few counts of this clone. This rearrangement joins TRBV28 to TRBJ2-4; TRBD1 might be the D (5 bases). Trimming pared 5 bases from V and 3 bases from J, leaving 26 bases between. Germline CDR1 MDHEN, CDR2 SYDVKM. CDR3 length: 19 amino acids. CDR3 sequence (DNA): TGTGCCAGCAGTCCCCTAATTACAGGACACCAAAGAGGCAAAAACATTCAGTACTTC. Translating it yields CASSPLITGHQRGKNIQYF.

In its sample, this clone was seen a few times. V usage is TRBV7-9 and J usage is TRBJ1-5, with 9 bases identical to TRBD1. Looked up from germline, CDR1 is SEHNR and CDR2 is FQNEAQ (reference sequence). The CDR3 is 13 residues long. V shed 5 bases, J shed 6 bases, and the junction held 2 bases outside the gene matches. The CDR3 region is CASSQDRGQPQHF. For the CDR3, the DNA is TGTGCCAGCAGCCAGGACAGGGGTCAGCCCCAGCATTTT.